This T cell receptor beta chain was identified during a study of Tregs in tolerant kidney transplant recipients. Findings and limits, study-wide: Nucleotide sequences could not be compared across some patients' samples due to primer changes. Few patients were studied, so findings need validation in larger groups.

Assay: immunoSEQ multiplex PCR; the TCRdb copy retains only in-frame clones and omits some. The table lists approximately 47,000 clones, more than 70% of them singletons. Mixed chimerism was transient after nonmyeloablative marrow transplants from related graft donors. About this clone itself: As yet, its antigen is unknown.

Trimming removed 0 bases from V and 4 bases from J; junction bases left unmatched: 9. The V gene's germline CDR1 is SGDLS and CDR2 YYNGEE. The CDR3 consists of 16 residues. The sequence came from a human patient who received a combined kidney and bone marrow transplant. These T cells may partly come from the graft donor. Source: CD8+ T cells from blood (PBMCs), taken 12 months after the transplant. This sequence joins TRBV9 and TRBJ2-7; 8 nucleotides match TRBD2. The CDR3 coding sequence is TGTGCCAGCAGCGTAGATTCAGCGGGAGAGTGGTACGAGCAGTACTTC. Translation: CASSVDSAGEWYEQYF.